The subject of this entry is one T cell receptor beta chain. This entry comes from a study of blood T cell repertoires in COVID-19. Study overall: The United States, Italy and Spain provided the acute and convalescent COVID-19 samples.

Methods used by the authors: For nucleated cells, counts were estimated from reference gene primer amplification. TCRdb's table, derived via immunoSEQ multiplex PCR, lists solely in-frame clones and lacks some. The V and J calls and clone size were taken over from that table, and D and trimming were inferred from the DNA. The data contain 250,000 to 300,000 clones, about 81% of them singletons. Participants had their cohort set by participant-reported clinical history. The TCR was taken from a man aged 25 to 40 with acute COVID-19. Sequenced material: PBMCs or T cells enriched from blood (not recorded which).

CDR3 DNA sequence: TGTGCCAGCTCACTCCAAGGGGGATCCTACGAGCAGTACGTC. This codes for CASSLQGGSYEQYV. The rearrangement links TRBV18 to TRBJ2-7, with D perhaps TRBD1 (6 bases). The ends were cut back, 4 bases at V and 1 base at J, with 11 bases in the middle. In germline, CDR1 is KGHSH, CDR2 LQKENI. The CDR3 is made up of 14 amino acids.